This TCR beta chain stems from a study of chemoradiotherapy in HPV16-positive cancers. Study context: Functional T-cell assays on two HPV16-positive patients' cells defined candidate HPV-specific clones and common TCR motifs. Study results and caveats: HPV-specific T cells were functionally defined from only a couple of HPV16-positive patients. During treatment, candidate HPV-specific clones and E7-related motifs expanded in tumor. In HPV16-positive patients, HPV-responsive T-cell expansion tracked better recurrence-free survival.

Clones were sequenced by immunoSEQ multiplex PCR, and TCRdb holds only the in-frame ones, with some missing. The sample includes approximately 15,000 clones, about four fifths of them seen just once. With regard to this clone: Its antigen remains unidentified.

Trimming pared 3 bases from V and 2 bases from J, leaving 15 bases between. CDR1 SGDLS and CDR2 YYNGEE come from the germline V gene. CDR3 length equals 16 residues. Collection of the sample occurred from a patient who underwent chemoradiotherapy. J is TRBJ2-1 and V is TRBV9; tentatively, D is TRBD2 (7 bases). This TCR came from a human donor with HPV-associated anogenital cancer. The CDR3 loop reads CASSGGGGNAYNEQFF. Written as DNA, the CDR3 is TGTGCCAGCAGCGGGGGGGGCGGGAACGCCTACAATGAGCAGTTCTTC.